The entry below describes one T cell receptor (beta chain). Its antigen is as yet unknown. The sample belongs to a study of radiotherapy plus CTLA-4 blockade in lung cancer. Study observations and caveats: Blood saw expansion of tumor-derived TCR clones after radiotherapy plus ipilimumab.

In germline, CDR1 is MGHDK, CDR2 SYGVNS. The CDR3 spans 12 residues. The V segment lost 9 bases and the J segment 0 bases; nucleotides outside the gene matches: 2. Some clones are missing from TCRdb's copy, which holds only in-frame ones; the method was immunoSEQ multiplex PCR. This sample yields roughly 77,000 clones, of which around 74% are seen a single time; 8% to 10% belongs to the top ten. Sequencing used peripheral blood, obtained from a patient treated with radiotherapy plus ipilimumab. This receptor was identified in a human donor with non-small cell lung cancer whose response to radiotherapy plus ipilimumab could not be evaluated. V usage is TRBV25-1 and J usage is TRBJ2-7, with TRBD2 matching over 7 bases. CDR3 in amino acids: CASRTSSYEQYF. The CDR3 DNA follows: TGTGCCAGTAGGACTAGCTCCTACGAGCAGTACTTC.